This T cell receptor (beta chain) comes out of a study of shared clonotypes between healthy human individuals. This CDR3 is 14 amino acids long. Germline V gene data show CDR1 as SGHNT and CDR2 as YYREEE (reference sequence). Trimming removed 4 bases from V and 3 bases from J, with 14 bases in between. Regarding the study as a whole: The donor pool, a small one, limited the genetic and exposure-history diversity represented. Non-shared clonotypes were found to have lower generation probabilities than the clonotypes that were shared by all four of the sorted-subset donors.

With respect to this clone: Its antigen is unknown.

Donors had no recently reported acute infections or vaccinations and were HIV-negative. The split of CD4+ cells yielded CD45RA+ naive and CD45RA-negative memory subsets. The assay was immunoSEQ multiplex PCR, and TCRdb's table has in-frame clones only and misses some. Of 170,000 or so clones listed, around 63% were seen once; the top ten hold less than 11%. The gene calls are TRBV5-4 and TRBJ2-7, with D tentatively TRBD1 or TRBD2 (7 bases each). Sequencing used memory CD4+ T cells sorted from blood. Stated subset: CD45RA-negative fraction. This receptor was identified in a man aged 25-40 years in good health. The CDR3 here is CASSQGGAGYEQYF. DNA for the CDR3: TGTGCCAGCAGCCAGGGGGGGGCGGGCTACGAGCAGTACTTC.